Included here is one TCR beta chain sequence, with context. Its antigen target is currently unknown. Base qualities are not recorded, but no much larger clone differs from it by a single base. The receptor library was made with the immunoSEQ multiplex PCR assay. For the multiplex PCR, a mixture combining 60 forward primers for TCR Vbeta segments and 13 reverse primers for TCR Jbeta segments was used. The CDR3 region of rearranged TCR beta genes was amplified from genomic DNA by a multiplex PCR assay. The Illumina HiSeq System was used to sequence the amplified TCR beta libraries as 87-base-pair reads. On the study's bioinformatics: Across the 600 to 700 repertoires, a later analysis counted 78 million or so unique TCR beta chains, some 11 million of which were shared by at least two donors. Raw reads were error-corrected and collapsed into unique sequences with a nearest-neighbor algorithm that merged closely related sequences to remove PCR and sequencing errors. V, D and J gene segments were assigned by aligning CDR3 sequences to IMGT reference sequences. For a sequence to be retained, at least a six-nucleotide match to both a V gene segment and a J gene segment was required. Rearrangements were classified as productive when the CDR3 lacked stop codons and remained in frame with V and J, and all other rearrangements were classified as non-productive. CDR3 was defined according to IMGT convention as the region running from the second conserved V-encoded cysteine to the conserved J-encoded phenylalanine. In an earlier analysis of more than 550 of the donors, sequences lacking an unambiguous match to a single V gene segment were excluded. An earlier analysis of 587 of the donors called V segments functional above 56.7% productive rearrangements and segregating when the between-donor standard deviation exceeded 5%. A statistical classification framework was developed to diagnose cytomegalovirus status using the catalog of TCR beta chain sequences. V and J gene assignment, in a later analysis, came from comparing TCR nucleotide sequences with IMGT/GENE-DB human TR gene sequences. A later analysis assigned CDR3 sequences and most-parsimonious VDJ recombination scenarios with the TCRdist pipeline. In a later analysis, each TCR beta chain was defined by its CDR3 amino acid sequence together with its V-gene family, and reads lacking a unique V-gene family were excluded. A later analysis removed 592 highly shared, low-generation-probability nucleotide sequences to deal with suspected cross-contamination and a sequencing artifact. In a later analysis, a clonal expansion index was calculated for each public chain from normalized within-repertoire ranks of inferred template counts. In a later analysis, generation probabilities were computed using a VDJ recombination model fitted to out-of-frame rearrangements, and the results were checked against IGoR. A later analysis scored TCR-TCR, TCR-HLA and TCR-CMV co-occurrence with hypergeometric tests, applying a repertoire-size bias correction to TCR pairs. A later analysis estimated false discovery rates by permuting HLA or CMV assignments 20 times. A later analysis grouped co-occurring TCRs with DBSCAN, adding TCRdist sequence similarity when clustering within HLA-allele-positive subsets. Repertoires with fewer than 30,000 or more than 120,000 public chains, plus five repertoires with anomalous nucleotide sharing, were excluded from co-occurrence clustering. This immuneACCESS table, as held by TCRdb, lists in-frame sequences with V and J called but not all clones. Of the missing ones, under half trace to an unresolved V gene in checked studies; the others have no known cause. D and trimming come from the DNA, and the V and J calls and clone size come from that table. The sample records 160,000 or so clones, approximately 78% of which are singletons. Around 6.7% of the sample is held by the ten biggest clonotypes.

The record originates from a study of cytomegalovirus exposure and HLA in healthy donors (dated by TCRdb to between 2016 and 2019). Describing the broader study: In an earlier analysis of 450 to 750 of the donors, 276 Gb of sequence data and 100 million or so unique TCR beta sequences from about 179 million T cells were reported. Roughly 300 gigabases of sequencing data and around 87 million unique TCR sequences were included in an early release covering about 700 HLA-typed donors. Of the roughly 400 genotyped donors, over 70% fell in the genetic ancestry cluster associated with self-reported Caucasian donors. The study was designed to test whether signatures of past pathogen exposure could be identified by cataloging public T cell receptors. The study profiled the T cell repertoires of 500 to 800 subjects by immunosequencing and related them to cytomegalovirus serostatus. Along with the roughly 670-subject first cohort, a separate validation cohort of over a hundred different subjects was used. High-throughput TCR immunosequencing, statistical association of individual TCRs with disease status, and machine learning were combined to predict cytomegalovirus infection status. A later analysis re-examined previously published TCR beta repertoires from more than 600 donors and added high-resolution HLA genotyping to investigate patterns of TCR occurrence. Rather than drawing on any new phenotypic data, the later analysis identified candidate immune exposures from TCR beta sequences and the way those sequences occurred across donors. To decide whether each TCR beta V gene segment behaved as functional or pseudogenic, an earlier analysis of some 570 of the donors relied on high-throughput TCR beta sequencing. Donor age, sex, ethnicity and CMV serostatus were compiled together with the repertoire data. In a later genetic analysis, genome-wide SNP genotypes for 398 of the 666 donors were used, and that subset was treated as a discovery cohort. Every repertoire in the discovery cohort had been generated on one and the same sequencing platform. HLA typing included class I and class II loci at four-digit resolution. Typing coverage differed by locus: A, B, C, DRB1 and DQB1 were typed in roughly 629-630 donors, DQA1 in 500 to 550, DPA1 in some 570, and DPB1 in 450 to 480. Five DR-DQ haplotypes were treated as single units for association and clustering because of strong linkage in the cohort. On average, approximately 250,000 unique TCR beta nucleotide sequences were sequenced per donor among more than 350 genotyped donors of the cohort, with 15% to 20% of those sequences being non-productive.

The cohort consisted of 600 to 750 healthy bone marrow donors. At the time of sampling, every cohort member was nominally healthy, though immune exposures that went unrecorded were likely present. The donor was CMV seropositive and belonged to the group of 250 to 350 seropositive cohort members. Every donor gave a peripheral blood sample, and the peripheral blood mononuclear cells from that sample were used for TCR beta sequencing. The Qiagen DNeasy Blood Extraction Kit was used to extract genomic DNA from the blood cell samples. The CDR3 spans 15 residues, from the cysteine through the phenylalanine. Only CDR3 DNA remains: 45 bases, in frame from the first base. From the germline V gene, CDR1 is SNHLY and CDR2 is FYNNEI. At the junction V is shortened by 4 bases and J by 0 bases, with 11 bases in between. The paper's findings and limits, for the study overall: When HLA alleles, especially DR and DQ, strongly co-occurred, attributing TCR associations to individual alleles was difficult. According to the authors, the approach could potentially be generalized to other disease states and immunological phenotypes. A later analysis associated 16,951 TCR beta sequences with specific HLA alleles at a false discovery rate of 0.05. In a later genetic analysis, a missense DCLRE1C variant was associated with V-gene and J-gene trimming of TCR beta chains, and the association was replicated in an independent cohort. A further reported finding was that TCR beta sequences accurately predicted the HLA-A and HLA-B alleles for most subjects in the first cohort. Several of the top co-occurrence clusters appeared to be linked to parvovirus B19, influenza, CMV and Epstein-Barr virus, according to a later analysis. According to a later analysis, most CMV-associated TCR beta chains appeared to be HLA-restricted, and the HLA associations seemed to be driven largely by CMV exposure. The classifier was reported to diagnose cytomegalovirus status with high specificity and sensitivity in both the original and validation cohorts. Because some donors lacked HLA typing at each locus, the association tests relied only on the typed subset. Because counts were too low, some 17 rarely observed V segments, including chromosome 9 orphons, were left out of the earlier analysis of over 550 of the donors. In this cohort, only TCR beta chains were sequenced, and detectable features were limited by the absence of alpha or paired-chain data. The only immune exposure information available for the cohort was CMV serostatus. The study gave a list of 150 to 200 TCR beta chains associated with cytomegalovirus. Most TCR sequences were seen in very few donors, while some public TCRs were found in many individuals. Correlated functional status among segregating V segments might reflect linkage disequilibrium, but an unknown experimental factor could not be ruled out. The sequencing pipeline was judged likely to have produced a cluster of highly shared sequence variants as a technical artifact. Three of the identified cytomegalovirus-associated TCR beta chains were confirmed in vitro to be specific for cytomegalovirus antigens. Some IMGT-functional V segments, including TRBV6-2 and TRBV6-3, could not be told apart with the 87-base-pair reads, so those segments were excluded. The presence/absence analyses assumed that sequencing depth was roughly uniform across donors, and that assumption may not be true. In a later analysis, TCR association rates were found to vary across HLA loci, with the most associated TCRs seen for DRB1 alleles and the fewest for HLA-C alleles. According to a later genetic analysis, donors in an Asian-associated ancestry cluster had fewer N-insertions in productive TCRs than the approximately 630-donor mean. An earlier analysis of around 500 of the donors showed that most TCR beta V segments appeared in productive rearrangements either about 90% or about 30% of the time, which broadly matched IMGT annotations. In a later analysis, HLA-associated TCR beta chains were found to be more clonally expanded and to have lower generation probabilities than equally common non-associated chains.

The chain is made from TRBV2 and TRBJ2-3, with TRBD2 as a weak D call on 6 bases. Specimen: PBMCs. The receptor was isolated from a woman in her 30s in good health and CMV-seropositive. The CDR3 region reads CASSVLATSTDTQYF. The DNA sequence is as follows: TGTGCCAGCAGTGTTCTAGCGACTAGCACAGATACGCAGTATTTT.